This TCR beta chain was sequenced in a study of blood T cell repertoires in COVID-19 (dated by TCRdb to about 2020). Study-wide context: Samples from collaborators originated in the United States, Italy and Spain and spanned both the acute and convalescent phases of COVID-19. The prospective study material was composed of cDNA or gDNA derived from T cells, B-cell-depleted T cells, or PBMCs. Deeply sampled blood TCRbeta repertoires from subjects exposed to, actively infected with, or recovered from COVID-19 were included in the dataset. A freely available public database, intended as a resource for researchers studying the immune response to SARS-CoV-2, is where the repertoires were released. Samples were obtained from the ongoing ImmuneRACE study (first 160 participants) and from 1,254 subjects provided by 6 global collaborators. The sample metadata nearly always contained a de-identified subject ID, COVID-19 status, age in years and sex. Where available, HLA class I and class II types were obtained from metadata supplied by the sample provider rather than from assay-based typing.

Each collaborating institution followed its own protocols to collect whole blood in K2EDTA tubes. For TCRbeta analysis, collaborators shipped samples as frozen whole blood, isolated PBMCs, or DNA extracted from either of those sample types. This clone has a single count. Which antigen it targets is not known. No qualities accompany the bases; no much larger clone lies one base away. Results the study describes overall, beyond this receptor: Clinical and demographic metadata were provided uncurated, with the amount varying by source and participant.

The immunoSEQ Assay, a bias-controlled multiplex PCR, was used to amplify TCRbeta CDR3 regions from genomic DNA. Turning to the authors' computational methods: Within the assay, amplification of reference gene primers was used to estimate how many nucleated cells each sample contained. Sequence reads were collapsed and filtered to measure the absolute abundance of every unique TCRbeta CDR3 rearrangement. For each sample, productive Simpson clonality was calculated as the square root of Simpson's diversity index across productive rearrangements. Held by TCRdb, this immuneACCESS table contains in-frame sequences only and omits some clones. Under half of the omission traces to an unresolved V gene where checked; the cause of the rest is unknown. V and J calls and clone size come straight from that table; D and trimming were deduced from the DNA. This sample is represented by 40,000 to 50,000 clones; 89% of them were singletons. The top ten hold 6.2% of the sample.

Input material: peripheral blood. The receptor was isolated from a human donor in a cohort sampled during active COVID-19.

The CDR3 protein sequence reads: CAISEGPNTGELFF. The DNA sequence reads TGTGCCATCAGTGAGGGGCCTAACACCGGGGAGCTGTTTTTT. The sequence is built from TRBV10-3 and TRBJ2-2; the D gene identity is not certain. The trim is 2 bases for V and 2 bases for J, with a gap of 6 bases between the germline ends. The CDR3 spans 14 residues, from the cysteine through the phenylalanine. Just CDR3 DNA is preserved here, 42 bases in frame from base 1. CDR1 ENHRY and CDR2 SYGVKD are derived from the germline V gene.